This is a list of T cell receptor beta chains from one sample in a study of shared clonotypes between healthy human individuals. The data were produced by immunoSEQ multiplex PCR, yet TCRdb's version contains in-frame clones alone and is incomplete. The sample lists hundreds of thousands of clones, 90% to 95% seen once, with 24% in the top ten. Sequenced: naive CD8+ T cells sorted from blood. Receptors originate from a young man in good health. CDR3s include the opening cysteine and the closing phenylalanine or tryptophan. The order of the fields is clone size, D gene, J gene, V gene, CDR3 DNA, CDR3 protein. A D gene is named only where the DNA matches it firmly. The size field is filled for only some rows; it gives once, few, many or a size class.

abundance: -
d_gene: -
j_gene: TRBJ2-3
v_gene: TRBV29-1
CDR3nt: TGCAGCGTCGAAGGGGGACTAATCGACACAGATACGCAGTATTTT
CDR3aa: CSVEGGLIDTDTQYF

abundance: -
d_gene: -
j_gene: TRBJ2-3
v_gene: TRBV29-1
CDR3nt: TGCAGCGTTGAGTACGCGGGATTGGGGACCACAGATACGCAGTATTTT
CDR3aa: CSVEYAGLGTTDTQYF

abundance: -
d_gene: -
j_gene: TRBJ2-2
v_gene: TRBV7-9
CDR3nt: TGTGCCAGCAGCTTTTTACAGTCGGGGCCGAACACCGGGGAGCTGTTTTTT
CDR3aa: CASSFLQSGPNTGELFF

abundance: -
d_gene: -
j_gene: TRBJ1-4
v_gene: TRBV9
CDR3nt: TGTGCCAGCAGCCGATTGGAGTCCGCTAATGAAAAACTGTTTTTT
CDR3aa: CASSRLESANEKLFF

abundance: -
d_gene: -
j_gene: TRBJ2-7
v_gene: TRBV7-3
CDR3nt: TGTGCCAGCAGCTTATCTAGGAGTAGTACGGTCGAGCAGTACTTC
CDR3aa: CASSLSRSSTVEQYF

abundance: -
d_gene: -
j_gene: TRBJ2-1
v_gene: TRBV28
CDR3nt: TGTGCCAGCAGATTGGGTCAGGTAAATGAGCAGTTCTTC
CDR3aa: CASRLGQVNEQFF

abundance: -
d_gene: -
j_gene: TRBJ2-7
v_gene: TRBV10-3
CDR3nt: TGTGCCATCAGTGAGGGTGCCGAGCAGTACTTC
CDR3aa: CAISEGAEQYF

abundance: -
d_gene: -
j_gene: TRBJ2-1
v_gene: TRBV10-2
CDR3nt: TGCGCCAGCAGTGGGGAACTAGATCCCTACAATGAGCAGTTCTTC
CDR3aa: CASSGELDPYNEQFF

abundance: -
d_gene: TRBD2
j_gene: TRBJ2-2
v_gene: TRBV15
CDR3nt: TGTGCCACCAGCAGAGGACTAGCTGAGAACACCGGGGAGCTGTTTTTT
CDR3aa: CATSRGLAENTGELFF

abundance: -
d_gene: TRBD2
j_gene: TRBJ2-7
v_gene: TRBV30
CDR3nt: TGTGCCTGGGAGCTAGCGGGAGGCTACGAGCAGTACTTC
CDR3aa: CAWELAGGYEQYF

abundance: -
d_gene: TRBD1
j_gene: TRBJ2-7
v_gene: TRBV2
CDR3nt: TGTGCCAGCACCGAACCGGGACAGGGCCACGAGCAGTACTTC
CDR3aa: CASTEPGQGHEQYF

abundance: -
d_gene: TRBD1
j_gene: TRBJ2-4
v_gene: TRBV30
CDR3nt: TGTGCCTGGAGGGCCGGGACAGATAAAAACATTCAGTACTTC
CDR3aa: CAWRAGTDKNIQYF

abundance: -
d_gene: TRBD2
j_gene: TRBJ2-7
v_gene: TRBV25-1
CDR3nt: TGTGCCAGCAGTGATCCGAACACTAGCGGGAGGGCCCACGAGCAGTACTTC
CDR3aa: CASSDPNTSGRAHEQYF

abundance: -
d_gene: TRBD2
j_gene: TRBJ2-7
v_gene: TRBV7-9
CDR3nt: TGTGCCAGCAGCTTAAATGGGGCTAGCGGACCTACATACTACGAGCAGTACTTC
CDR3aa: CASSLNGASGPTYYEQYF

abundance: -
d_gene: -
j_gene: TRBJ2-7
v_gene: TRBV2
CDR3nt: TGTGCCAGCATGGGTAATATGGTTACCCAGGGATGGTACTTC
CDR3aa: CASMGNMVTQGWYF

abundance: -
d_gene: TRBD1
j_gene: TRBJ1-2
v_gene: TRBV6-1
CDR3nt: TGTGCCAGCTCATGGGGACAGGCATATGGCTACACCTTC
CDR3aa: CASSWGQAYGYTF

abundance: -
d_gene: -
j_gene: TRBJ1-1
v_gene: TRBV27
CDR3nt: TGTGCCAGCAGTTCGGGGCTGAGGAACACTGAAGCTTTCTTT
CDR3aa: CASSSGLRNTEAFF

abundance: -
d_gene: -
j_gene: TRBJ2-7
v_gene: TRBV29-1
CDR3nt: TGCAGCGTCACTACCTTACAGAAACCTTACTACGAGCAGTACTTC
CDR3aa: CSVTTLQKPYYEQYF

abundance: -
d_gene: -
j_gene: TRBJ2-2
v_gene: TRBV7-7
CDR3nt: TGTGCTAGCAGCTTAGCGGACAGAGAGAACACCGGGGAGCTGTTTTTT
CDR3aa: CASSLADRENTGELFF

abundance: -
d_gene: -
j_gene: TRBJ2-3
v_gene: TRBV5-1
CDR3nt: TGCGCCAGCAGCCCGGAGGGGACCCTAAGCACAGATACGCAGTATTTT
CDR3aa: CASSPEGTLSTDTQYF

abundance: few
d_gene: -
j_gene: TRBJ2-1
v_gene: TRBV7-9
CDR3nt: TGTGCCAGCAGCTGGGACGGAGGAGGAGGTGAGCAGTTCTTC
CDR3aa: CASSWDGGGGEQFF

abundance: -
d_gene: -
j_gene: TRBJ2-1
v_gene: TRBV6-5
CDR3nt: TGTGCCAGCTCGGACAGAAACGACAATGAGCAGTTCTTC
CDR3aa: CASSDRNDNEQFF

abundance: -
d_gene: -
j_gene: TRBJ1-5
v_gene: TRBV5-8
CDR3nt: TGTGCCAGCAGCTTAACGGGGGGCGGCAATCAGCCCCAGCATTTT
CDR3aa: CASSLTGGGNQPQHF

abundance: -
d_gene: TRBD2
j_gene: TRBJ2-5
v_gene: TRBV4-1
CDR3nt: TGCGCCAGCAGCCAAGATTCTAGCGGGTGGCGGGAGACCCAGTACTTC
CDR3aa: CASSQDSSGWRETQYF

abundance: -
d_gene: -
j_gene: TRBJ2-1
v_gene: TRBV18
CDR3nt: TGTGCCAGCTCACCCCCGGGACTCTACAATGAGCAGTTCTTC
CDR3aa: CASSPPGLYNEQFF

abundance: few
d_gene: -
j_gene: TRBJ2-1
v_gene: TRBV6-5
CDR3nt: TGTGCCAGCAGTTACTCGGGGCTGAAGTACAATGAGCAGTTCTTC
CDR3aa: CASSYSGLKYNEQFF